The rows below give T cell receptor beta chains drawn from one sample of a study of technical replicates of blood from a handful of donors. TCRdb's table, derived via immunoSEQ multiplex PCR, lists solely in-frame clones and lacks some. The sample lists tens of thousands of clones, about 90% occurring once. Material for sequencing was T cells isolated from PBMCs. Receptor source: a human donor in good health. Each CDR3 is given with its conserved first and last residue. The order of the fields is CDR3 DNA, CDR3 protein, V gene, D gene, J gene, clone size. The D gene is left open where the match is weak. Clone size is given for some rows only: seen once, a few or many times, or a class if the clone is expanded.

CDR3nt: TGTGCCAGCAGTTTGCTAGGTACAGATACGCAGTATTTT; CDR3aa: CASSLLGTDTQYF; v_gene: TRBV27; d_gene: .; j_gene: TRBJ2-3; abundance: .
CDR3nt: TGTGCCAGCAGCCGGACCGCAGGGCTGGTCTATGGCTACACCTTC; CDR3aa: CASSRTAGLVYGYTF; v_gene: TRBV7-6; d_gene: .; j_gene: TRBJ1-2; abundance: .
CDR3nt: TGCGCCAGCAGCCCGTTTAACTTACACCAGGGATATGGCTACACCTTC; CDR3aa: CASSPFNLHQGYGYTF; v_gene: TRBV5-1; d_gene: .; j_gene: TRBJ1-2; abundance: .
CDR3nt: TGCGCCAGCAACCTGCGAAGCACAGATACGCAGTATTTT; CDR3aa: CASNLRSTDTQYF; v_gene: TRBV10-1; d_gene: .; j_gene: TRBJ2-3; abundance: once
CDR3nt: TGTGCCAGCAGCTTGGAGGAGCTCTACGAGCAGTACTTC; CDR3aa: CASSLEELYEQYF; v_gene: TRBV5-6; d_gene: .; j_gene: TRBJ2-7; abundance: .
CDR3nt: TGTGCCAGCTGGGGACTAGCGTTGGATGAGCAGTTCTTC; CDR3aa: CASWGLALDEQFF; v_gene: TRBV27; d_gene: TRBD2; j_gene: TRBJ2-1; abundance: .
CDR3nt: TGTGCCAGCAGCTCCGGAGATAGGGAGCAGTACTTC; CDR3aa: CASSSGDREQYF; v_gene: TRBV7-6; d_gene: .; j_gene: TRBJ2-7; abundance: .
CDR3nt: TGCGCCAGCAGCTTGGCCGCCCAGGGTGGTGGGGCCAACGTCCTGACTTTC; CDR3aa: CASSLAAQGGGANVLTF; v_gene: TRBV5-1; d_gene: .; j_gene: TRBJ2-6; abundance: .
CDR3nt: TGTGCCAGCAGCCCTACCTCGGGACAGGAACGGGAGACCCAGTACTTC; CDR3aa: CASSPTSGQERETQYF; v_gene: TRBV13; d_gene: TRBD1; j_gene: TRBJ2-5; abundance: .
CDR3nt: TGCAGTGCTAGAGGAGGCGGGCAGTTCTTC; CDR3aa: CSARGGGQFF; v_gene: TRBV20-1; d_gene: .; j_gene: TRBJ2-1; abundance: once
CDR3nt: TGTGCCAGCAGTTTGGCAGGGGTATACAATGAGCAGTTCTTC; CDR3aa: CASSLAGVYNEQFF; v_gene: TRBV27; d_gene: .; j_gene: TRBJ2-1; abundance: .
CDR3nt: TGTGCCAGCAGCTCCCAAGGACTAGAGGCCTACGAGCAGTACTTC; CDR3aa: CASSSQGLEAYEQYF; v_gene: TRBV7-9; d_gene: TRBD2; j_gene: TRBJ2-7; abundance: once
CDR3nt: TGCGCCAGCAGCCAAGATATTCGGGAGGCTAGCGAGCAGTACTTC; CDR3aa: CASSQDIREASEQYF; v_gene: TRBV4-1; d_gene: TRBD2; j_gene: TRBJ2-7; abundance: .
CDR3nt: TGCAGCGTGGCGGACTTTGTGGAGTACTTC; CDR3aa: CSVADFVEYF; v_gene: TRBV29-1; d_gene: .; j_gene: TRBJ2-7; abundance: .
CDR3nt: TGTGCCAGCATTGCAAGGGACAACTCCTACGAGCAGTACTTC; CDR3aa: CASIARDNSYEQYF; v_gene: TRBV6-1; d_gene: .; j_gene: TRBJ2-7; abundance: .
CDR3nt: TGTGCCAGCAGCTTAGTCCTCGACGAGCAGTACTTC; CDR3aa: CASSLVLDEQYF; v_gene: TRBV11-2; d_gene: .; j_gene: TRBJ2-7; abundance: .
CDR3nt: TGCGCCAGCAGCCCGGGACTAGCGGTGAGCTCCTACAATGAGCAGTTCTTC; CDR3aa: CASSPGLAVSSYNEQFF; v_gene: TRBV4-1; d_gene: TRBD2; j_gene: TRBJ2-1; abundance: .
CDR3nt: TGTGCCAGCGGAAGAGCGAGCTCCTACGAGCAGTACTTC; CDR3aa: CASGRASSYEQYF; v_gene: TRBV25-1; d_gene: .; j_gene: TRBJ2-7; abundance: .
CDR3nt: TGTGCCACCAGCAGACCCCGGGGGGATGAGCAGTTCTTC; CDR3aa: CATSRPRGDEQFF; v_gene: TRBV15; d_gene: TRBD2; j_gene: TRBJ2-1; abundance: .
CDR3nt: TGTGCCAGCAGTTTATACCTAGCGGGGGGCCGGGGACTACGCGAGCAGTACTTC; CDR3aa: CASSLYLAGGRGLREQYF; v_gene: TRBV27; d_gene: TRBD2; j_gene: TRBJ2-7; abundance: .
CDR3nt: TGCGCCAGCAGCCAAGGACAGTTAAACTATGGCTACACCTTC; CDR3aa: CASSQGQLNYGYTF; v_gene: TRBV4-1; d_gene: .; j_gene: TRBJ1-2; abundance: .